Reported below is one TCR beta chain. This clonotype was detected many times. Its antigen specificity is not known. No base quality information exists; no much larger clone differs at one position. Systemically healthy Caucasian individuals from Russia, some 36 in total and aged about 6 to 100 years, were included as donors. Around 10 milliliters of peripheral blood were collected from each donor into EDTA-treated Vacutainer tubes. PBMCs were isolated by Ficoll-Paque density-gradient centrifugation, with at least 6.5 million obtained per sample. Total RNA, at least 6 micrograms per sample, was extracted from PBMCs with Trizol reagent. The percentages of naive CD45RAhigh/CD27high T cells were determined by flow cytometry on a PBMC aliquot from every donor. The CDR3, from cysteine to phenylalanine, totals 13 residues. Just the 39-base CDR3 DNA is kept, in frame starting at base 1. V drops 6 bases and J drops 2 bases, leaving 11 bases in between. The germline V gene gives CDR1 as SGHRS and CDR2 as YFSETQ.

The data derive from a study of blood T cells in healthy people across ages (dated by TCRdb to the mid-2010s). Study-level background: Template switching captured roughly one uniquely barcoded TCR beta cDNA molecule per two T cells in model experiments. Using deep sequencing normalized with unique cDNA molecular identifiers, the study measured how TCR beta repertoire diversity changes with age. The donors were split into four age groups: young (average 16 years), middle-aged (around 37), aged (about 62) and long-lived (approximately 89). To avoid experimental bias, donors of different ages were spread randomly across the sequencing lanes. The study analyzed two additional independent replicas of 1 million unique cDNA reads from the same blood draw for two donors, one aged 18 to 29 and one aged 80 or older. Results and caveats for the whole study, not just this receptor: Observed TCR beta diversity per million T cells fell roughly linearly with age, and a significant reduction was already apparent by age approximately 41. Estimates of total diversity based on one million sequenced T cells were regarded as lower bounds and as underestimates. Compared with the aged group, more naive CD4+ T cells, fewer expanded clones and increased TCR diversity were shown by the long-lived group, suggesting age selection. Because profiling used bulk unsorted PBMCs, naive and antigen-experienced compartments could not be compared conclusively. Because the CMV infection status of the donors was unknown, age-related changes in expanded clonotypes may potentially have been confounded. There was a strong correlation between observed TCR beta diversity and the percentage of naive T cells measured by flow cytometry.

The library was made by 5' RACE. The sequencer was an Illumina HiSeq 2500. A second about 7 to 12 cycle PCR used a sample-barcoded 5' primer and a J-beta primer mix. A unique molecular identifier was introduced onto each TCR beta cDNA molecule by a template-switch 5' adaptor carrying 12 random nucleotides. At least 3 million CDR3-containing paired-end reads were obtained from each sample. All of the RNA was converted into first-strand cDNA using the Mint cDNA synthesis kit, with a TRBC-specific oligonucleotide serving as the primer. After uracil-DNA glycosylase treatment, a first 18-cycle PCR used universal primers M1SS and BC2_uni_R on all cDNA. The paper's processing steps were these. For normalization, 1 million high-quality reads, each with a distinct molecular identifier, were randomly selected from each sample. Instead of being binned into consensus sequences, reads with shared molecular identifiers were discarded. MiTCR, with a Q25 quality threshold and the strictest error-elimination algorithm, was used for CDR3 identification, clonotype clustering and error correction. Lower-bound total TCR beta diversity was estimated with a nonparametric unseen species model using Euler transformation. TCRdb passed the public sequencing reads through fastp at Q25 and MiXCR, retaining productive beta sequences. Here each entry gathers all rows of one CDR3 protein and keeps the most common genes and DNA. TCRdb assigned the V and J calls; the authors' analysis was not used. Across this sample there are hundreds of thousands of distinct CDR3 sequences, with around 28% seen only once. The ten biggest clones cover about 18% of the sample.

Recombination linked TRBV5-1 to TRBJ2-5, with TRBD1 as a weak D call on 6 bases. The receptor was derived from a woman older than 75 in good health. What was sequenced was blood. CDR3 region: CASTGTTQETQYF. DNA sequence: TGCGCCAGCACCGGGACAACACAAGAGACCCAGTACTTC.